These 9 T cell receptor beta chains were all obtained from the same sample, sequenced in a study of blood T cells in healthy people across ages. Together with a sample-barcoded 5' primer, a J-beta primer mix was included in a second PCR lasting 7 to 11 cycles. TCRdb fed the 5' RACE reads into MiXCR, producing one record per CDR3 protein. This table has some 700,000 distinct CDR3 sequences, around 40% appearing once. The specimen was blood. Receptor source: a woman in her sixties in good health.

The gene calls are TRBV12-3 or TRBV12-4 and TRBJ1-2; unclear D gene. Between the trimmed V and J ends, which lost 7 bases and 7 bases, there was a span of 13 bases. The CDR3 spans 12 residues. This chain's CDR3 is CASKEGAGGYTF. The CDR3 nucleotides are TGTGCCAGCAAAGAGGGCGCGGGTGGCTACACCTTC.

This sequence joins TRBV12-3 or TRBV12-4 and TRBJ2-5, with a possible D match to TRBD1 (7 bases). The CDR3 spans 17 residues. V was clipped by 3 bases and J by 0 bases, with 17 bases between them. CDR3 region: CASSLTPRGRYQETQYF. The DNA of the CDR3 is TGTGCCAGCAGTTTGACCCCCAGGGGGAGGTACCAAGAGACCCAGTACTTC.

The rearrangement uses TRBV7-2 and TRBJ1-2; D is undetermined. Germline values: CDR1 SGHTA, CDR2 FQGNSA. This CDR3 has 15 amino acids. V lost 1 base, J lost 4 bases, and 13 bases lay in between. In DNA form, the CDR3 reads TGTGCCAGCAGCTTAGGTCCAGGTTTCCTCTATGGCTACACCTTC. Translation gives CASSLGPGFLYGYTF.

The chain couples TRBV14 to TRBJ1-1; D is undetermined. Germline CDR1 SGHDN, CDR2 FVKESK. CDR3 length: 15 amino acids. The V end was cut by 1 base, the J end by 1 base, with 10 bases between. CDR3 nucleotide sequence: TGTGCCAGCAGCCAAGCGCTGGGAAGGAACACTGAAGCTTTCTTT. Protein sequence: CASSQALGRNTEAFF.

This clonotype was counted only a few times. The DNA for the CDR3 is TGTGCCAGCAGCTCGCGACTAGCGACCTCCTACGAGCAGTACTTC. Its protein is CASSSRLATSYEQYF. The V gene is TRBV7-2, the J gene TRBJ2-7; 8 bases agree with TRBD2. The CDR3 has 15 amino acids. Trimming at V came to 4 bases and at J to 0 bases, leaving 5 bases not matched to a gene. In germline, CDR1 is SGHTA, CDR2 FQGNSA.

The chain recombines TRBV12-3 or TRBV12-4 with TRBJ1-5, with D perhaps matching TRBD1 (5 bases). V was cut by 1 base and J by 0 bases, with 10 bases left in between. This CDR3 is 16 amino acids long. This chain's CDR3 is CASSLEGARSNQPQHF. Here the CDR3 DNA reads TGTGCCAGCAGTTTAGAAGGGGCGCGTAGCAATCAGCCCCAGCATTTT.

The chain links TRBV7-3 to TRBJ2-2, with a tentative D call TRBD1 (6 bases). The CDR3 spans 14 residues. Per germline, CDR1 SGHTA and CDR2 FQGTGA. V was cut by 8 bases and J by 5 bases, with 15 bases left in between. The CDR3 nucleotides read TGTGCCAGCTCAACAGGGTCGAGGACCGGGGAGCTGTTTTTT. It translates to CASSTGSRTGELFF.

This clonotype came up a few times. The chain links TRBV7-2 to TRBJ1-6; no reliable D call. Trimming cost V 5 bases and J 13 bases, with 9 bases left between them. CDR1 and CDR2 (germline): SGHTA, FQGNSA. This CDR3 has 11 amino acids. CDR3 in DNA: TGTGCCAGCAGCGAAGCGGGGCCCCTCCACTTT. Translated, it gives CASSEAGPLHF.

The gene calls are TRBV7-2 and TRBJ1-5; D may be TRBD1 (6 bases). The CDR3 spans 15 residues. The V end was cut by 5 bases, the J end by 8 bases, with 19 bases between. CDR1 is SGHTA, CDR2 FQGNSA, per germline. The CDR3 sequence is CASSGRGHLGEPQHF. In DNA form, the CDR3 reads TGTGCCAGCAGCGGGAGGGGACACCTTGGGGAGCCCCAGCATTTT.